Shown below are 24 T cell receptor beta chains from a single sample sequenced in a study of human T cells and chemical hapten exposure. Time point denoted: pre-sensitization, week 0. Described treatment: therapeutic diphenylcyclopropenone sensitization with weekly scalp DPC. From the RACE reads, TCRdb called clonotypes with MiXCR, one entry per CDR3 protein. The sample shows more than 85,000 distinct CDR3 sequences, 6.5% to 10% of them seen only once. The sample consisted of whole blood, taken in connection with sensitization to the hapten diphenylcyclopropenone (DPC). Every receptor here comes from a man aged 35 to 55 with alopecia areata. Some clones in this sample may be carry-over from other donors' samples.

V is TRBV12-3 or TRBV12-4 and J is TRBJ2-3; D uncertain. The V end was cut by 7 bases, the J end by 8 bases, with 16 bases between. The CDR3 loop spans 13 amino acids. CDR3 in amino acids: CASTLGARATQYF. Here the CDR3 DNA reads TGTGCCAGCACTCTTGGCGCCCGGGCTACGCAGTATTTT.

The J gene is TRBJ1-2, the V gene TRBV20-1; TRBD1 is a possible D gene (6 bases). The CDR3 length is 13 residues. The germline V gene has CDR1 DFQATT and CDR2 SNEGSKA (reference sequence). V shed 7 bases and J shed 7 bases, with 19 bases lying between them. CDR3 sequence: CSGRGGRDFGYTF. DNA of the CDR3: TGCAGTGGGAGGGGGGGGCGCGACTTTGGCTACACCTTC.

There are a few counts of this clonotype. The rearrangement uses TRBV27 and TRBJ2-2, with D perhaps TRBD1 (5 bases). The CDR3 runs to 16 residues. V was shortened by 6 bases and J by 6 bases, with 20 bases between the two germline ends. CDR1 MNHEY and CDR2 SMNVEV come from the germline V gene (reference sequence). CDR3 sequence (DNA): TGTGCCAGCAGCTTCCACAATAGGGGCAGTGCCGGGGAGCTGTTTTTT. It yields the protein CASSFHNRGSAGELFF.

The chain recombines TRBV19 with TRBJ2-1; 7 positions match TRBD1. Germline trimming cut 9 bases from V and 9 bases from J; bases unmatched to any gene: 26. This CDR3 comprises 18 residues. From germline, CDR1 is LNHDA and CDR2 SQIVND (reference sequence). Written as DNA, the CDR3 is TGTGCCAGCACTACCCAGACAACCAAGACAGGGTTGGGGAGTGAGCAGTTCTTC. Translation: CASTTQTTKTGLGSEQFF.

At least ten counts were recorded for this clonotype. This sequence joins TRBV2 and TRBJ1-1, with a tentative D call TRBD1 (5 bases). Germline V gives CDR1 SNHLY, CDR2 FYNNEI. The ends were cut back, 6 bases at V and 1 base at J, with 15 bases in the middle. The CDR3 is 15 residues long. The DNA of the CDR3 is TGTGCCAGCAGGTCAACCGGGACGCCGAACACTGAAGCTTTCTTT. This translates into CASRSTGTPNTEAFF.

This clonotype was observed a handful of times. The chain links TRBV19 to TRBJ2-1; D unresolved. Deletions cut 7 bases from V and 9 bases from J, with 19 bases between. CDR1 is LNHDA, CDR2 SQIVND, per germline (reference sequence). There are 14 residues in the CDR3. This CDR3 is CASKSLSSHGEQFF. The CDR3 DNA reads as TGTGCCAGTAAGAGCCTTTCCTCACACGGTGAGCAGTTCTTC.

The sample holds a few counts of this clonotype. The gene calls are TRBV5-4 and TRBJ2-1, with D perhaps TRBD2 (5 bases). Germline V gives CDR1 SGHNT, CDR2 YYREEE (reference sequence). Trimming took off 3 bases at V and 6 bases at J, with 13 bases between the two ends. The CDR3 consists of 14 residues. CDR3 residues: CASSSIATANEQFF. The CDR3 DNA reads TGTGCCAGCAGCTCGATAGCGACGGCCAATGAGCAGTTCTTC.

This clonotype was recorded a few times. The J gene is TRBJ2-1, the V gene TRBV10-3; D call uncertain. This CDR3 has 13 residues. V lost 11 bases and J 10 bases, leaving 21 bases between the germline ends. Germline assignment: CDR1 ENHRY and CDR2 SYGVKD. The CDR3 sequence: CAANSANVGEQFF. The DNA for the CDR3 is TGTGCCGCCAATAGTGCAAATGTAGGAGAGCAGTTCTTC.

This clonotype has at least ten counts. V gene TRBV28 combines with J gene TRBJ2-2, with D unclear. Deletions cut 5 bases from V and 3 bases from J, with 1 base between. The CDR3 has 11 residues. CDR1 is MDHEN, CDR2 SYDVKM, per germline. The CDR3 protein is CASSHTGELFF. The CDR3 nucleotides read TGTGCCAGCAGTCACACCGGGGAGCTGTTTTTT.

This clonotype was seen more than once but under ten times. The chain employs TRBV7-8 and TRBJ1-5; 8 nucleotides align to TRBD1. With 0 bases clipped from V and 4 bases from J, the junction kept 5 bases outside the gene matches. This CDR3 contains 16 residues. From germline, CDR1 is SGHVS and CDR2 FQNEAQ. CDR3 nucleotides: TGTGCCAGCAGCTTAGCGCGAGACAGGGGTAATCAGCCCCAGCATTTT. As protein: CASSLARDRGNQPQHF.

There are many counts of this clonotype. The V gene is TRBV11-3, the J gene TRBJ1-2, with 7 bases identical to TRBD1. The CDR3 extends over 14 amino acids. Germline values: CDR1 SGHNT, CDR2 YENEEA. Losses at the gene ends were 4 bases for V and 1 base for J; bases not matched to a gene: 3. The CDR3 loop reads CASSSQGSNYGYTF. CDR3 bases: TGTGCCAGCAGCTCACAGGGGAGTAACTATGGCTACACCTTC.

This clonotype was seen at least ten times. J is TRBJ2-1 and V is TRBV29-1, with D perhaps TRBD1 (5 bases). Germline CDR1 is SQVTM and CDR2 is ANQGSEA. Trimming stripped 2 bases from V and 3 bases from J, with 14 bases between. There are 15 residues in the CDR3. As DNA, the CDR3 is TGCAGCGTTGAAATGACAGCCGGAAACTACAATGAGCAGTTCTTC. Translated: CSVEMTAGNYNEQFF.

This chain connects TRBV19 to TRBJ2-3; 8 bases fit TRBD2. CDR1 and CDR2 (germline): LNHDA, SQIVND (reference sequence). This CDR3 has 13 amino acids. V dropped 8 bases and J dropped 4; count of bases not matched to a gene: 5. The CDR3 loop is CASAGTRADTQYF. Here the CDR3 DNA reads TGTGCCAGTGCCGGGACTAGAGCAGATACGCAGTATTTT.

The chain links TRBV6-1 to TRBJ2-7; D tentatively reads TRBD1 or TRBD2 (7 bases each). The germline gives CDR1 MNHNS, CDR2 SASEGT. This CDR3 comprises 19 residues. V lost 6 bases and J lost 0, with 27 bases in between. This CDR3 reads CASREQGVVGGTISYEQYF. The CDR3 DNA sequence: TGTGCCAGCAGGGAGCAGGGGGTTGTTGGCGGGACTATCTCCTACGAGCAGTACTTC.

The V and J genes are TRBV19 and TRBJ1-2; D ambiguous. The CDR3 loop spans 15 amino acids. V gave up 3 bases and J gave up 0 bases, with 11 bases separating them. The germline CDR1 and CDR2 sequences are LNHDA and SQIVND (reference sequence). CDR3 coding DNA: TGTGCCAGTAGTATGGGCCCCGGGGCTAACTATGGCTACACCTTC. It encodes CASSMGPGANYGYTF.

This clonotype was found many times. This rearrangement joins TRBV7-8 to TRBJ2-5; 7 nucleotides agree with TRBD2. This CDR3 has 14 amino acids. Germline assignment: CDR1 SGHVS and CDR2 FQNEAQ. V shed 6 bases and J 3 bases; nucleotides not matched to a gene: 7. The CDR3 nucleotides are TGTGCCAGCAGTAGGCGCGGGAGTAAAGAGACCCAGTACTTC. Translated: CASSRRGSKETQYF.

This clonotype was observed at least ten times. The chain carries TRBV7-2 and TRBJ2-3; maybe TRBD2 (6 bases). CDR3 length: 15 residues. Per the germline V gene, CDR1 is SGHTA and CDR2 is FQGNSA. Trimming shortened V by 9 bases and J by 1 base, and 17 bases separated the two germline ends. In nucleotides, the CDR3 is TGTGCCAGGGGGTCTAGTAGCGGAGGCACAGATACGCAGTATTTT. This sequence encodes CARGSSSGGTDTQYF.

Many counts were recorded for this clonotype. CDR3 residues: CASSLSAGARGYTF. CDR3 DNA: TGTGCCAGCAGTTTATCTGCGGGGGCGCGCGGCTACACCTTC. V and J are TRBV28 and TRBJ1-2; D is possibly TRBD1 (6 bases). With 1 base removed from V and 8 bases from J, the gap between germline ends came to 14 bases. In germline, CDR1 is MDHEN, CDR2 SYDVKM. The length of the CDR3 is 14 residues.

V gene TRBV6-4 combines with J gene TRBJ2-3; D call uncertain. The ends were cut back, 3 bases at V and 4 bases at J, with 11 bases in the middle. Germline CDR1 reads MRHNA; CDR2 reads SNTAGT. This CDR3 is 14 amino acids long. As DNA, the CDR3 is TGTGCCAGCAGTGAGTCTAGTTCCCCAGATACGCAGTATTTT. Protein: CASSESSSPDTQYF.

The gene calls are TRBV6-6 and TRBJ2-3; D gene unclear. Trimming removed 7 bases at V and 0 bases at J, with 11 bases between. The CDR3 is 14 residues long. Germline CDR1 reads MNHNY; CDR2 reads SVGAGI (reference sequence). CDR3: CASKLTESTDTQYF. The CDR3 region has the DNA TGTGCCAGCAAGTTAACAGAAAGCACAGATACGCAGTATTTT.

This clonotype was seen more than once but under ten times. The chain combines TRBV7-9 with TRBJ2-4; D unclear. This CDR3 region has 10 residues. Between the trimmed V and J ends, which lost 9 bases and 8 bases, there was a span of 8 bases. CDR1 and CDR2 (germline): SEHNR, FQNEAQ (reference sequence). The CDR3 nucleotides read TGTGCCAGTGGTGGGTACATTCAGTACTTC. This translates into CASGGYIQYF.

The J gene is TRBJ2-7, the V gene TRBV20-1; D possibly corresponds to TRBD1 (6 bases). Trimming stripped 2 bases from V and 3 bases from J, with 14 bases between. This CDR3 has 14 residues. From germline, CDR1 is DFQATT and CDR2 SNEGSKA (reference sequence). CDR3 residues: CSARSTQGRYEQYF. The CDR3 DNA reads as TGCAGTGCTAGATCCACGCAGGGGCGCTACGAGCAGTACTTC.

The DNA of the CDR3 is TGCGCCAGCAATAAGGTGAACACCGGGGAGCTGTTTTTT. It is translated as CASNKVNTGELFF. The chain carries TRBV5-1 and TRBJ2-2; D remains ambiguous. The V and J ends lost 6 bases and 1 base respectively, with 7 bases between them. Germline-derived CDR1 and CDR2 are SGHRS and YFSETQ. The CDR3 consists of 13 residues.

This rearrangement joins TRBV11-3 to TRBJ1-1; D is uncertain. CDR1 is SGHNT and CDR2 is YENEEA in the germline V gene. Between the trimmed V and J ends, which lost 5 bases and 2 bases, there was a span of 6 bases. The CDR3 consists of 12 residues. In nucleotides, the CDR3 is TGTGCCAGCAGCCCCATCAACACTGAAGCTTTCTTT. It codes for CASSPINTEAFF.